A single sample is the source of the 22 T cell receptor beta chains below, sequenced in a study of OX40 agonist ivuxolimab in advanced cancers. Libraries were made using the immunoSEQ multiplex PCR assay. Entries here come from immuneACCESS through TCRdb and include only in-frame sequences with V and J called. Some clones fail to appear in such tables; in the studies checked, an unresolved V gene covers under half of the shortfall, and the cause of the remainder is unknown. The sample yields under 40,000 clones; around 70% were counted once. Clones ranked in the top ten supply roughly 19% of the sample. Sequencing was performed on CD4+ or CD8+ T cells sorted from blood, taken in a trial of the OX40 agonist ivuxolimab. These receptors were taken from an adult with an advanced solid tumor such as melanoma, head and neck, liver or kidney cancer.

The chain has TRBV6-1 and TRBJ1-5, with D unresolved. The germline V gene encodes CDR1 MNHNS and CDR2 SASEGT. The CDR3 runs 15 residues. V was cut by 2 bases and J by 2 bases, with 10 bases left in between. CDR3 sequence reads: CASSERRYGNQPQHF. The DNA for the CDR3 is TGTGCCAGCAGTGAAAGGAGGTATGGCAATCAGCCCCAGCATTTT.

The chain links TRBV9 to TRBJ1-2; TRBD1 might be the D (5 bases). The CDR3 loop spans 15 amino acids. Germline CDR1 is SGDLS and CDR2 is YYNGEE. Trimming removed 0 bases from V and 0 bases from J, with 9 bases in between. CDR3 in amino acids: CASSVGGLANYGYTF. The CDR3 DNA reads TGTGCCAGCAGCGTAGGGGGACTAGCTAACTATGGCTACACCTTC.

J is TRBJ1-6 and V is TRBV27; D is undetermined. Per the germline V gene, CDR1 is MNHEY and CDR2 is SMNVEV (reference sequence). The CDR3 runs to 15 residues. With 3 bases removed from V and 0 bases from J, the gap between germline ends came to 6 bases. The CDR3 DNA reads TGTGCCAGCAGTTTTCGGAGCTCCTATAATTCACCCCTCCACTTT. Translated: CASSFRSSYNSPLHF.

J is TRBJ2-3 and V is TRBV5-1, with a tentative D call TRBD2 (7 bases). Germline V CDR1 and CDR2: SGHRS, YFSETQ. The V end lost 7 bases, the J end lost 4 bases, and 16 bases lay between the germline ends. This CDR3 has 14 residues. CDR3: CASWTGGSADTQYF. The CDR3 DNA sequence: TGCGCCAGCTGGACGGGGGGCAGCGCAGATACGCAGTATTTT.

V gene TRBV6-6 combines with J gene TRBJ2-7, with a weak D call TRBD2 (5 bases). Germline assignment: CDR1 MNHNY and CDR2 SVGAGI (reference sequence). The CDR3 is made up of 13 amino acids. The germline V and J ends were trimmed by 3 bases and 12 bases, with 18 bases remaining between them. For the CDR3, the DNA is TGTGCCAGCAGTTATGGGCTAGCTATATCCCCGTACTTC. Residues: CASSYGLAISPYF.

The V gene is TRBV11-1, the J gene TRBJ2-1; maybe TRBD1 (6 bases). CDR1 SGHAT and CDR2 FQDESV come from the germline V gene (reference sequence). CDR3 length equals 14 residues. The ends were cut back, 1 base at V and 5 bases at J, with 9 bases in the middle. Written as DNA, the CDR3 is TGTGCCAGCAGCTTAGACAGGGTCAACAATGAGCAGTTCTTC. It is translated as CASSLDRVNNEQFF. The variable domain in full, with the rest retrieved from reference TRBV11-1 and TRBJ2-1, is EAEVAQSPRYKITEKSQAVAFWCDPISGHATLYWYRQILGQGPELLVQFQDESVVDDSQLPKDRFSAERLKGVDSTLKIQPAELGDSAMYLCASSLDRVNNEQFFGPGTRLTVL.

This chain joins TRBV27 and TRBJ2-7, with 12 bases lining up with TRBD1. The CDR3 totals 14 residues. V lost 5 bases, J lost 6 bases, and 5 bases stayed unmatched. Germline V lookup: CDR1 MNHEY, CDR2 SMNVEV (reference sequence). The CDR3 DNA reads TGTGCCAGCAGTCGGGACAGGGGGCATGGCGAGCAGTACTTC. Translating gives CASSRDRGHGEQYF.

The rearrangement joins TRBV10-3 to TRBJ1-6; 11 nucleotides line up with TRBD1. In germline, CDR1 is ENHRY, CDR2 SYGVKD. This CDR3 region has 15 residues. Unmatched junction bases numbered 1, after V lost 2 bases and J lost 7 bases. CDR3 bases: TGTGCCATCAGTGAGAGGACAGGGGGCAATTCACCCCTCCACTTT. Encoded protein: CAISERTGGNSPLHF.

In its sample, this clone was seen a few times. CDR3 sequence reads: CASSAIQGFDGYTF. CDR3 coding DNA: TGTGCCAGCAGTGCCATACAGGGGTTTGATGGCTACACCTTC. This chain joins TRBV6-1 and TRBJ1-2; 7 bases match TRBD1. With V trimmed by 4 bases and J by 6 bases, 8 bases remained unmatched. The CDR3 runs 14 residues. The germline CDR1 and CDR2 sequences are MNHNS and SASEGT.

This chain joins TRBV9 and TRBJ2-1; possibly TRBD1 for D (6 bases). Germline-derived CDR1 and CDR2 are SGDLS and YYNGEE. V was clipped by 4 bases and J by 6 bases, with 20 bases between them. This CDR3 is 16 amino acids long. The CDR3 here is CASSPREGEGVNEQFF. Written as DNA, the CDR3 is TGTGCCAGCAGCCCTCGTGAGGGGGAAGGGGTCAATGAGCAGTTCTTC.

The chain couples TRBV11-3 to TRBJ2-2, with D possibly TRBD1 on 6 matching bases. The ends were cut back, 6 bases at V and 0 bases at J, with 11 bases in the middle. Germline CDR1 and CDR2: SGHNT and YENEEA. The CDR3 consists of 15 residues. CDR3 amino acids: CASREQGSNTGELFF. CDR3 in DNA: TGTGCCAGCAGGGAGCAGGGGTCGAACACCGGGGAGCTGTTTTTT.

This chain connects TRBV2 to TRBJ2-2; tentatively, D is TRBD1 (5 bases). V lost 4 bases and J lost 0, with 9 bases in between. The CDR3 covers 15 residues. The germline CDR1 and CDR2 sequences are SNHLY and FYNNEI. The CDR3 DNA follows: TGTGCCAGCAGTGGACAGACTTCGAACACCGGGGAGCTGTTTTTT. Translation: CASSGQTSNTGELFF.

V is TRBV12-5 and J is TRBJ1-5; D is ambiguous. Per the germline V gene, CDR1 is LGHNT and CDR2 is FRNRAP. V gave up 1 base and J gave up 3 bases, with 10 bases separating them. The length of the CDR3 is 15 residues. The CDR3 reads CASGLGPGTNQPQHF. CDR3 DNA sequence: TGTGCTAGTGGTTTGGGGCCGGGTACCAATCAGCCCCAGCATTTT.

The gene calls are TRBV30 and TRBJ2-1; D is perhaps TRBD1 or TRBD2 (6 bases each). Germline values: CDR1 GTSNPN, CDR2 SVGIG (reference sequence). Between the trimmed V and J ends, which lost 2 bases and 12 bases, there was a span of 20 bases. The CDR3 extends over 14 amino acids. CDR3 in amino acids: CAWSRGDTLGSQFF. CDR3 bases: TGTGCCTGGAGTAGGGGGGATACCCTTGGGTCGCAGTTCTTC. Using reference TRBV30 and TRBJ2-1 for the parts outside the CDR3, the full variable domain is SQTIHQWPATLVQPVGSPLSLECTVEGTSNPNLYWYRQAAGRGLQLLFYSVGIGQISSEVPQNLSASRPQDRQFILSSKKLLLSDSGFYLCAWSRGDTLGSQFFGPGTRLTVL.

The rearrangement uses TRBV7-6 and TRBJ2-7; D remains unclear. The CDR3 contains 14 residues. Germline CDR1 and CDR2: SGHVS and FNYEAQ. V lost 8 bases to trimming and J lost 0 bases, with 14 bases between them. The CDR3 DNA is TGTGCCAGCGGCCCACCTTCGGACTCCTACGAGCAGTACTTC. It translates to CASGPPSDSYEQYF.

The V and J genes are TRBV5-1 and TRBJ1-2; 9 bases fit TRBD1. CDR3 length: 15 residues. CDR1 is SGHRS and CDR2 is YFSETQ in the germline V gene. V trimming: 5 bases; J trimming: 4 bases; junction bases outside the gene matches: 9. The CDR3 DNA sequence: TGCGCCAGCAGATCGACCGGGACAGGGTCCTATGGCTACACCTTC. This encodes CASRSTGTGSYGYTF.

This CDR3 reads CASSFSGTGLETQYF. CDR3 bases: TGCGCCAGCAGCTTCTCCGGGACAGGGTTGGAGACCCAGTACTTC. The chain is built from TRBV5-1 and TRBJ2-5; 9 bases are shared with TRBD1. The germline CDR1 and CDR2 sequences are SGHRS and YFSETQ. The CDR3 has 15 amino acids. V shed 2 bases, J shed 5 bases, and the junction held 7 bases outside the gene matches.

The chain has TRBV11-2 and TRBJ2-1, with D unresolved. Trimming removed 2 bases at V and 6 bases at J, with 14 bases between. The CDR3 consists of 15 residues. Germline V CDR1 and CDR2: SGHAT, FQNNGV. CDR3 DNA: TGTGCCAGCAGCTTACTGGGTTTCTTAGGCAATGAGCAGTTCTTC. It yields the protein CASSLLGFLGNEQFF. The full variable domain, with the rest looked up from reference TRBV11-2 and TRBJ2-1, is EAGVAQSPRYKIIEKRQSVAFWCNPISGHATLYWYQQILGQGPKLLIQFQNNGVVDDSQLPKDRFSAERLKGVDSTLKIQPAKLEDSAVYLCASSLLGFLGNEQFFGPGTRLTVL.

The rearrangement links TRBV6-1 to TRBJ1-1; no clear D gene. The germline CDR1 and CDR2 sequences are MNHNS and SASEGT. The CDR3 runs 13 residues. Trimming cost V 7 bases and J 4 bases, with 13 bases left between them. The CDR3 loop is CASNTGSVTEAFF. The CDR3 DNA follows: TGTGCCAGCAATACGGGATCGGTCACTGAAGCTTTCTTT.

V gene TRBV14 combines with J gene TRBJ1-1; D uncertain. The germline V gene has CDR1 SGHDN and CDR2 FVKESK. The CDR3 consists of 15 residues. V was clipped by 3 bases and J by 0 bases, with 11 bases between them. This CDR3 is CASSQGSRMNTEAFF. Written as DNA, the CDR3 is TGTGCCAGCAGCCAGGGAAGCAGGATGAACACTGAAGCTTTCTTT.

The chain combines TRBV11-2 with TRBJ2-7; TRBD1 agrees at 7 bases. The V gene's germline CDR1 is SGHAT and CDR2 FQNNGV. The CDR3 has 13 residues. J was trimmed by 6 bases and V by 3 bases; bases with no gene match: 5. For the CDR3, the DNA is TGTGCCAGCAGCTTGAGGCCAGGGGGCGAGCAGTACGTC. This gives the protein CASSLRPGGEQYV.

This clone was counted between two and nine times. The rearrangement joins TRBV6-4 to TRBJ2-1; 9 bases match TRBD2. The CDR3 loop spans 16 amino acids. With 2 bases clipped from V and 12 bases from J, the junction kept 14 bases outside the gene matches. Germline V gives CDR1 MRHNA, CDR2 SNTAGT. The CDR3 is CASSDLGGGAGIRQFF. As DNA, the CDR3 is TGTGCCAGCAGTGACCTAGGCGGGGGGGCCGGGATAAGGCAGTTCTTC.